This is a list of T cell receptor beta chains from one sample in a study of T-cell reconstitution after alpha-beta-depleted transplantation in children. TCRdb called the PCR reads again in MiXCR, with one record for every CDR3 protein. In the table there are roughly 350,000 distinct CDR3 sequences, 10% of which are singletons. Sample: PBMCs from the stem cell graft donor, taken from the stem cell graft. The receptors were sampled from a human donor who donated a stem cell graft to a child with acute lymphoblastic leukemia. Both conserved end residues are part of each CDR3. Fields, in order: D gene, V gene, J gene, clone size, CDR3 protein, CDR3 DNA. D genes are given only for firm matches. Expanded clones get a size class; other rows say once, few or many, or leave the size out.

-,TRBV20-1,TRBJ2-1,few,CSARDLRGSNEQFF,TGCAGTGCTAGAGACCTTAGGGGTTCCAATGAGCAGTTCTTC
-,TRBV5-5,TRBJ2-1,many,CASSLGVEQFF,TGTGCCAGCAGCTTGGGTGTTGAGCAGTTCTTC
-,TRBV29-1,TRBJ1-1,-,CSVEVSGGRNTEAFF,TGCAGCGTTGAAGTTTCGGGGGGTAGGAACACTGAAGCTTTCTTT
TRBD2,TRBV25-1,TRBJ2-2,-,CASSELGLAGELFF,TGTGCCAGCAGTGAATTGGGACTAGCGGGGGAGCTGTTTTTT
TRBD2,TRBV20-1,TRBJ2-1,few,CSAYWDGTGRDNEQFF,TGCAGTGCATATTGGGATGGAACCGGGAGGGACAATGAGCAGTTCTTC
-,TRBV18,TRBJ2-7,-,CASSRVGDEQYF,TGTGCCAGCTCACGGGTAGGCGACGAGCAGTACTTC
-,TRBV12-3/TRBV12-4,TRBJ1-2,few,CASSIRGQGGYTF,TGTGCCAGCAGCATTCGGGGGCAGGGTGGCTACACCTTC
-,TRBV4-1,TRBJ1-3,many,CASSQTDTQSGNTIYF,TGCGCCAGCAGCCAAACTGACACTCAATCTGGAAACACCATATATTTT
-,TRBV6-5,TRBJ1-2,-,CASSYASLNRDGYTF,TGTGCCAGCAGTTACGCGAGCCTAAACAGGGATGGCTACACCTTC
-,TRBV9,TRBJ2-2,-,CASSAGASNTGELFF,TGTGCCAGCAGCGCCGGGGCCTCGAACACCGGGGAGCTGTTTTTT
TRBD1,TRBV20-1,TRBJ2-2,-,CSAAKPGTENTGELFF,TGCAGTGCAGCGAAACCCGGGACAGAGAACACCGGGGAGCTGTTTTTT
TRBD2,TRBV4-3,TRBJ2-3,many,CASSQALAGSTDTQYF,TGCGCCAGCAGCCAAGCTCTAGCGGGTAGCACAGATACGCAGTATTTT
-,TRBV5-6,TRBJ2-1,few,CASSLRSDLRSLSNEQFF,TGTGCCAGCAGCTTGAGGTCGGACCTTAGATCGCTTAGCAATGAGCAGTTCTTC
-,TRBV6-2/TRBV6-3,TRBJ2-5,many,CASSSRETQYF,TGTGCCAGCAGTTCAAGGGAGACCCAGTACTTC
-,TRBV7-2,TRBJ2-1,-,CASSFWTVNEQFF,TGTGCCAGCAGCTTCTGGACAGTGAATGAGCAGTTCTTC
-,TRBV29-1,TRBJ1-2,-,CSVELVGAGDHGYTF,TGCAGCGTTGAATTAGTGGGGGCAGGGGACCATGGCTACACCTTC
TRBD2,TRBV7-2,TRBJ2-5,many,CASSLVAREGSETQYF,TGTGCCAGCAGCTTAGTGGCCAGGGAGGGGTCAGAGACCCAGTACTTC
TRBD2,TRBV20-1,TRBJ2-1,-,CSVPTGLAGQFF,TGCAGTGTCCCAACGGGGCTAGCGGGACAGTTCTTC
TRBD2,TRBV27,TRBJ2-5,-,CASSLYPGLAGETQYF,TGTGCCAGCAGTCTATACCCCGGGCTAGCGGGAGAGACCCAGTACTTC
-,TRBV7-2,TRBJ2-5,many,CASNLGEGETQYF,TGTGCCAGCAACCTGGGGGAAGGGGAGACCCAGTACTTC
-,TRBV28,TRBJ1-5,few,CASSYSASNQPQHF,TGTGCCAGCAGTTACTCGGCTAGCAATCAGCCCCAGCATTTT
TRBD2,TRBV20-1,TRBJ2-1,-,CSARDTIAGASYNEQFF,TGCAGTGCTAGAGACACCATAGCGGGAGCCTCCTACAATGAGCAGTTCTTC
-,TRBV3-1,TRBJ2-6,few,CASSQSGANVLTF,TGTGCCAGCAGCCAATCTGGGGCCAACGTCCTGACTTTC
-,TRBV12-3/TRBV12-4,TRBJ2-5,-,CASSHTGIPFGETQYF,TGTGCCAGCAGTCACACCGGGATTCCCTTTGGGGAGACCCAGTACTTC
TRBD2,TRBV20-1,TRBJ2-1,few,CSARGTSKHNEQFF,TGCAGTGCTAGAGGGACTAGCAAGCACAATGAGCAGTTCTTC
-,TRBV7-8,TRBJ2-7,few,CASSGGLGGRAYEQYF,TGTGCCAGCAGCGGGGGGTTGGGGGGTCGGGCATACGAGCAGTACTTC
-,TRBV27,TRBJ1-6,few,CASRLDRSYNSPLHF,TGTGCCAGCAGACTGGACCGCAGCTATAATTCACCCCTCCACTTT
-,TRBV18,TRBJ2-2,few,CASSPPFSSANTGELFF,TGTGCCAGCTCACCACCTTTTTCCTCAGCGAACACCGGGGAGCTGTTTTTT
-,TRBV18,TRBJ2-2,few,CASSELTGELFF,TGTGCCAGCTCGGAGCTCACCGGGGAGCTGTTTTTT
-,TRBV29-1,TRBJ2-5,few,CSVERRETQYF,TGCAGCGTTGAACGACGAGAGACCCAGTACTTC
TRBD2,TRBV4-1,TRBJ2-7,-,CASSQTTSLYYEQYF,TGCGCCAGCAGCCAAACGACTAGCCTATACTACGAGCAGTACTTC
TRBD1,TRBV20-1,TRBJ1-6,few,CSAEDRVGGNSPLHF,TGCAGTGCTGAGGACAGGGTGGGGGGTAATTCACCCCTCCACTTT
-,TRBV5-1,TRBJ2-6,-,CASRTTFPHSGANVLTF,TGCGCCAGCAGGACCACATTCCCCCACTCTGGGGCCAACGTCCTGACTTTC
-,TRBV6-2/TRBV6-3,TRBJ2-7,-,CASSSPYRTNYEQYF,TGTGCCAGCAGTTCTCCATACCGGACCAACTACGAGCAGTACTTC
-,TRBV7-8,TRBJ2-1,many,CASSLIWVGRDNEQFF,TGTGCCAGCAGCTTAATCTGGGTAGGGCGGGACAATGAGCAGTTCTTC
-,TRBV20-1,TRBJ2-3,-,CSAQGGTQNKDTQYF,TGCAGTGCTCAGGGAGGCACACAAAACAAAGATACGCAGTATTTT
-,TRBV3-1,TRBJ2-1,many,CASSQGGVFLNNEQFF,TGTGCCAGCAGCCAAGGAGGGGTCTTTCTGAACAATGAGCAGTTCTTC
-,TRBV7-2,TRBJ1-6,-,CASRRTGGSPLHF,TGTGCCAGCAGACGGACCGGTGGGTCGCCCCTCCACTTT
-,TRBV5-1,TRBJ2-7,many,CASSLEGAYNVYEQYF,TGCGCCAGCAGCTTGGAGGGAGCCTACAATGTGTACGAGCAGTACTTC
TRBD2,TRBV11-2,TRBJ2-3,-,CASRWGTSGRAFVDTQYF,TGTGCCAGCAGATGGGGGACTAGCGGGAGGGCCTTCGTAGATACGCAGTATTTT
TRBD1,TRBV19,TRBJ2-1,few,CASSIDSGTGYNEQFF,TGTGCCAGTAGTATAGATTCCGGGACAGGCTACAATGAGCAGTTCTTC
-,TRBV29-1,TRBJ2-7,many,CSVGLWSYEQYF,TGCAGCGTTGGGTTATGGTCCTACGAGCAGTACTTC
TRBD2,TRBV9,TRBJ2-3,few,CASSVAESGRGPDTQYF,TGTGCCAGCAGCGTAGCCGAGAGCGGGAGGGGACCAGATACGCAGTATTTT
TRBD2,TRBV12-3/TRBV12-4,TRBJ2-5,-,CASSPGGFQETQYF,TGTGCCAGCAGCCCGGGGGGATTCCAAGAGACCCAGTACTTC
-,TRBV20-1,TRBJ1-5,-,CSASTGTSNQPQHF,TGCAGTGCTAGTACAGGGACGAGCAATCAGCCCCAGCATTTT
-,TRBV20-1,TRBJ1-1,few,CSAKEWRGAEAFF,TGCAGTGCTAAAGAATGGAGGGGGGCTGAAGCTTTCTTT
TRBD2,TRBV5-1,TRBJ2-5,many,CASSLDGTSSLETQYF,TGCGCCAGCAGCTTGGACGGGACTAGCTCTTTAGAGACCCAGTACTTC
TRBD2,TRBV30,TRBJ2-1,few,CAWSVMGLAGGEQFF,TGTGCCTGGAGTGTTATGGGACTAGCGGGGGGTGAGCAGTTCTTC
TRBD2,TRBV20-1,TRBJ2-4,-,CSARDSLLTSGKNIQYF,TGCAGTGCTAGAGATTCTCTCCTTACTAGCGGCAAAAACATTCAGTACTTC
-,TRBV7-2,TRBJ2-5,many,CASSLGLAGETQYF,TGTGCCAGCAGCTTAGGTCTAGCCGGAGAGACCCAGTACTTC
-,TRBV6-2/TRBV6-3,TRBJ2-7,many,CASPQLGGNKPTYEQYF,TGTGCCAGTCCCCAACTAGGGGGGAATAAACCTACCTACGAGCAGTACTTC
-,TRBV24-1,TRBJ2-1,-,CATSDLGRTYNEQFF,TGTGCCACCAGTGATTTAGGGCGGACCTACAATGAGCAGTTCTTC
-,TRBV28,TRBJ1-1,-,CASRPRVDTEAFF,TGTGCCAGCAGACCCAGGGTGGACACTGAAGCTTTCTTT
TRBD2,TRBV27,TRBJ2-7,few,CATYSSGFFGGSYEQYF,TGTGCCACCTACTCTAGCGGGTTCTTCGGAGGGTCCTACGAGCAGTACTTC
TRBD1,TRBV5-5,TRBJ2-3,-,CASSFASSLAQGADTQYF,TGTGCCAGCAGCTTCGCCAGCAGCTTGGCACAGGGGGCAGATACGCAGTATTTT
-,TRBV4-2,TRBJ2-1,-,CASSPWVRSYNEQFF,TGTGCCAGCAGCCCCTGGGTCAGGTCCTACAATGAGCAGTTCTTC
TRBD1,TRBV10-3,TRBJ2-7,many,CAISAEGQELEQYF,TGTGCCATCAGTGCGGAGGGACAGGAACTCGAGCAGTACTTC
-,TRBV12-3/TRBV12-4,TRBJ2-7,-,CASTQTGISYEQYF,TGTGCCAGCACCCAAACGGGGATTTCCTACGAGCAGTACTTC
-,TRBV5-1,TRBJ2-1,-,CASSFGSKWGNEQFF,TGCGCCAGCAGTTTTGGAAGTAAATGGGGGAATGAGCAGTTCTTC
-,TRBV29-1,TRBJ2-6,few,CSVGAGSGANVLTF,TGCAGCGTTGGGGCGGGGTCTGGGGCCAACGTCCTGACTTTC